These T cell receptor beta chains were read from a single sample in a study of OX40 agonist ivuxolimab in advanced cancers. The method was immunoSEQ multiplex PCR; TCRdb's version includes in-frame clones alone and lacks a portion of them. This sample has about 69,000 clones, with around 90% found just once. Sequencing was performed on CD4+ or CD8+ T cells sorted from blood, taken in a trial of the OX40 agonist ivuxolimab. These receptors came from an adult with an advanced solid tumor such as melanoma, head and neck, liver or kidney cancer. CDR3s include the opening cysteine and the closing phenylalanine or tryptophan. D genes are given only for firm matches. Not every row has a clone size; where given, it reads once, few, many or a size class.

>15|NA|TRBV5-8|NA|TRBJ2-7
TGTGCCAGCAGCCCCGGCGAAACAGGGATCTACGAGCAGTACTTC
CASSPGETGIYEQYF
>16|few|TRBV18|TRBD2|TRBJ2-1
TGTGCCAGCTCACCCGGACTAGCGGGACGCTACAATGAGCAGTTCTTC
CASSPGLAGRYNEQFF
>11|NA|TRBV6-5|NA|TRBJ2-7
TGTGCCAGCACTGGGATCCACGAACAGTACTTC
CASTGIHEQYF
>15|NA|TRBV6-5|NA|TRBJ2-6
TGTGCCAGCACCAGTAGTAGTTCTGGGGCCAACGTCCTGACTTTC
CASTSSSSGANVLTF
>13|NA|TRBV29-1|TRBD1|TRBJ2-5
TGCAGCGTTATTGACAGGGGGAGAGAGACCCAGTACTTC
CSVIDRGRETQYF
>14|NA|TRBV7-9|NA|TRBJ2-4
TGTGCCAGCAGCTTAATGAGGGGTCCGGACATTCAGTACTTC
CASSLMRGPDIQYF
>16|NA|TRBV28|TRBD1|TRBJ1-5
TGTGCCAGCAGCTCGCCACACAGGGGCGGGAATCAGCCCCAGCATTTT
CASSSPHRGGNQPQHF
>10|once|TRBV20-1|NA|TRBJ2-3
TGCAGTGGATCAGGGGATACGCAGTATTTT
CSGSGDTQYF
>14|NA|TRBV7-3|NA|TRBJ2-3
TGTGCCAGCAGCTTAAATTCTGGCACAGATACGCAGTATTTT
CASSLNSGTDTQYF
>15|NA|TRBV7-2|NA|TRBJ1-5
TGTGCCAGCAGCTTAAAGGGCCAGGGCAATCAGCCCCAGCATTTT
CASSLKGQGNQPQHF
>13|NA|TRBV14|NA|TRBJ2-6
TGTGCCAGCAGGGGGTCTGGGGCCAACGTCCTGACTTTC
CASRGSGANVLTF
>18|NA|TRBV5-4|NA|TRBJ2-2
TGTGCCAGCAGCCCCTACCTAGGGGCGGGTTTAAACACCGGGGAGCTGTTTTTT
CASSPYLGAGLNTGELFF
>12|few|TRBV11-2|NA|TRBJ2-1
TGTGCCAGCAGCCAGGATAGGAATGAGCAGTTCTTC
CASSQDRNEQFF
>12|NA|TRBV18|NA|TRBJ2-1
TGTGCCAGCTCACCGAATTACAATGAGCAGTTCTTC
CASSPNYNEQFF
>14|NA|TRBV11-3|NA|TRBJ2-5
TGTGCCAGCAGACAGGAGGGGGGTAAAGAGACCCAGTACTTC
CASRQEGGKETQYF
>14|NA|TRBV28|TRBD1|TRBJ2-7
TGTGCCAGCAGTCCCCTGGGGACAGGGAACGAGCAGTACTTC
CASSPLGTGNEQYF
>16|once|TRBV6-5|NA|TRBJ2-3
TGTGCCAGCAGTCACTTTCCGGGCCTACCGGCAGATACGCAGTATTTT
CASSHFPGLPADTQYF
>14|NA|TRBV18|NA|TRBJ2-5
TGTGCCAGCTCACCACCCCACCCCCGGGAGACCCAGTACTTC
CASSPPHPRETQYF
>13|NA|TRBV29-1|NA|TRBJ1-2
TGCAGCGTTGCCCTGGACAACAACTATGGCTACACCTTC
CSVALDNNYGYTF
>17|once|TRBV5-6|TRBD2|TRBJ2-1
TGTGCCAGCAGCTTGCCCTCGACTAGCGGGAGAGGCAATGAGCAGTTCTTC
CASSLPSTSGRGNEQFF
>14|NA|TRBV7-2|NA|TRBJ2-5
TGTGCCAGCAGCTTAGTACGCACCCTCCGGACCCAGTACTTC
CASSLVRTLRTQYF
>15|NA|TRBV13|TRBD2|TRBJ2-7
TGTGCCAGCAGCCCCCGTCGGACTAGCGGGTACGAGCAGTACTTC
CASSPRRTSGYEQYF
>17|NA|TRBV5-4|NA|TRBJ2-1
TGTGCCAGCAGCTTGTGGCGCGGGGCGGGAAGGTACAATGAGCAGTTCTTC
CASSLWRGAGRYNEQFF
>10|NA|TRBV10-1|NA|TRBJ2-7
TGCGCCAGCAGCCTCCGGGGCCAGTACTTC
CASSLRGQYF
>13|NA|TRBV7-2|NA|TRBJ1-1
TGTGCCAGCAGCTTTTACAGGGACACTGAAGCTTTCTTT
CASSFYRDTEAFF
>10|NA|TRBV20-1|NA|TRBJ2-1
TGCAGTGCTACGATTAATGAGCAGTTCTTC
CSATINEQFF
>12|NA|TRBV2|NA|TRBJ2-5
TGTGCCAGCAGTGTACTTCAAGAGACCCAGTACTTC
CASSVLQETQYF
>16|NA|TRBV29-1|TRBD1|TRBJ1-4
TGCAGCGTTGTGTGGGCGGGGACAGCAACTAATGAAAAACTGTTTTTT
CSVVWAGTATNEKLFF
>12|NA|TRBV11-2|NA|TRBJ2-1
TGTGCCAGCAGCCTCAACTACAATGAGCAGTTCTTC
CASSLNYNEQFF
>15|NA|TRBV7-8|NA|TRBJ2-2
TGTGCCAGCAGCAGGAGGACGCCGAACACCGGGGAGCTGTTTTTT
CASSRRTPNTGELFF
>11|few|TRBV20-1|NA|TRBJ2-7
TGCAGTGTGAGGTGGACCCACGAGCAGTACTTC
CSVRWTHEQYF
>15|NA|TRBV7-2|NA|TRBJ2-7
TGTGCCAGCAGCACCCCGGAGGGTGGGCGATACGAGCAGTACTTC
CASSTPEGGRYEQYF
>15|NA|TRBV2|NA|TRBJ2-7
TGTGCCAGCAGTCTCGAGAGACGATCCTCCTACGAGCAGTACTTC
CASSLERRSSYEQYF
>13|once|TRBV30|NA|TRBJ2-5
TGTGCCTGGAGTGTACTTACAGGAGAGACCCAGTACTTC
CAWSVLTGETQYF
>14|NA|TRBV6-1|TRBD1|TRBJ1-3
TGTGCCGCCCTCCGGGACAGGGCTGGAAACACCATATATTTT
CAALRDRAGNTIYF
>14|NA|TRBV18|NA|TRBJ2-1
TGTGCCAGCTCACCACCCGCCCAGGGACATGAGCAGTTCTTC
CASSPPAQGHEQFF
>15|NA|TRBV5-1|TRBD1|TRBJ1-5
TGCGCCAGCAGCATTCAGGGGGATAACAATCAGCCCCAGCATTTT
CASSIQGDNNQPQHF
>16|NA|TRBV7-2|NA|TRBJ2-1
TGTGCCAGCAGCCCGGAACTATATGAGTCCTACAATGAGCAGTTCTTC
CASSPELYESYNEQFF
>14|once|TRBV7-2|NA|TRBJ2-7
TGTGCCAGCAGCTCTGGACCGGCCCCAAGCGAGCAGTACTTC
CASSSGPAPSEQYF
>14|NA|TRBV28|NA|TRBJ2-7
TGTGCCAGCAGTTTACCTGGGGCCGCCTACGAGCAGTACTTC
CASSLPGAAYEQYF
>12|NA|TRBV9|NA|TRBJ2-1
TGTGCCAGCAGCCCCCAGGAGGGTGAGCAGTTCTTC
CASSPQEGEQFF
>17|NA|TRBV7-9|NA|TRBJ2-3
TGTGCCAGCAGCTTACCGCTGTCCGGGGCTAGCACAGATACGCAGTATTTT
CASSLPLSGASTDTQYF
>14|NA|TRBV10-3|NA|TRBJ1-2
TGTGCCATCAGAGCCGGGACGGGAGGGTATGGCTACACCTTC
CAIRAGTGGYGYTF
>16|NA|TRBV27|TRBD1|TRBJ2-2
TGTGCCAGCAGTCTAAGGGACAGCTTCTACACCGGGGAGCTGTTTTTT
CASSLRDSFYTGELFF
>17|once|TRBV2|TRBD2|TRBJ2-2
TGTGCCAGCACACTAGCGGGAGGGCTTGGCAACACCGGGGAGCTGTTTTTT
CASTLAGGLGNTGELFF
>16|NA|TRBV13|TRBD2|TRBJ2-1
TGTGCCAGCAGCACCCGGACTAGCGGGAATATCTATGAGCAGTTCTTC
CASSTRTSGNIYEQFF
>17|once|TRBV28|NA|TRBJ1-5
TGTGCCAGCAGTTTTGGTGGCAGCGCAGTGATCAATCAGCCCCAGCATTTT
CASSFGGSAVINQPQHF
>13|NA|TRBV5-1|NA|TRBJ1-1
TGCGCCAGCAGCTTGCTTCCGGATACTGAAGCTTTCTTT
CASSLLPDTEAFF
>13|NA|TRBV30|NA|TRBJ2-1
TGTGCCTGGAGGCAGGGGGGAGGCTATGAGCAGTTCTTC
CAWRQGGGYEQFF
>13|once|TRBV7-2|NA|TRBJ1-4
TGTGCCAGCAGCTTGAATAGGGGAGAAAAACTGTTTTTT
CASSLNRGEKLFF
>16|NA|TRBV12-5|NA|TRBJ2-7
TGTGCTAGTGGTTTGGTACTAGGTGGGGGGCCCTACGAGCAGTACTTC
CASGLVLGGGPYEQYF
>14|NA|TRBV28|TRBD2|TRBJ2-5
TGTGCCAGCATCTCAGGGACTAGCAAAGAGACCCAGTACTTC
CASISGTSKETQYF
>17|NA|TRBV27|NA|TRBJ1-5
TGTGCCAGCAGGTCCAGAATGGGGGGCCCGGATAATCAGCCCCAGCATTTT
CASRSRMGGPDNQPQHF
>14|NA|TRBV15|TRBD2|TRBJ2-3
TGTGCCACAGATAGCGGGAGGTACACAGATACGCAGTATTTT
CATDSGRYTDTQYF
>17|NA|TRBV15|TRBD1|TRBJ2-3
TGTGCCACCAGCAGAGATGCGGGGACAGGGTTATCAGATACGCAGTATTTT
CATSRDAGTGLSDTQYF
>14|NA|TRBV7-2|TRBD2|TRBJ2-2
TGTGCCAGCAGCTTATTGCGGGAGACCGGGGAGCTGTTTTTT
CASSLLRETGELFF
>14|once|TRBV5-1|TRBD1|TRBJ2-7
TGCGCCAGCAGCGGGGACAGGGGCGACCACGAGCAGTACTTC
CASSGDRGDHEQYF
>12|once|TRBV6-5|NA|TRBJ1-1
TGTGCCAGCAGTTACTCGAAGGCGGAAGCTTTCTTT
CASSYSKAEAFF
>13|once|TRBV28|NA|TRBJ2-1
TGTGCCAGCAGCCCCGGACGTTACAATGAGCAGTTCTTC
CASSPGRYNEQFF
>17|NA|TRBV19|TRBD2|TRBJ2-6
TGTGCCAGTAGTAAGACTAGCGGAAGCTCTGGGGCCAACGTCCTGACTTTC
CASSKTSGSSGANVLTF